There are a few counts of the clone carrying this T cell receptor beta chain. The junction had 4 bases not matched to a gene; V was cut back by 5 bases and J by 6 bases. Germline V CDR1 and CDR2: LGHDT, YNNKEL (reference sequence). CDR3 length: 13 amino acids. The data stem from a study of blood T cell repertoires in COVID-19. Background on the study: Whether acute or convalescent, the COVID-19 samples came from the United States, Italy and Spain.

The protocol was immunoSEQ multiplex PCR, while the TCRdb copy is restricted to in-frame clones and leaves out a portion. Of over 150,000 clones in the sample, approximately 80% were seen once. Sequencing was done on a sample of peripheral blood. This TCR was sampled from an older woman with acute or convalescent COVID-19. The chain employs TRBV3-1 (or the pseudogene TRBV3-2) and TRBJ2-4, with 7 positions matching TRBD1. This CDR3 reads CASSEGQPNIQYF. CDR3 DNA sequence: TGTGCCAGCAGCGAGGGACAGCCAAACATTCAGTACTTC.